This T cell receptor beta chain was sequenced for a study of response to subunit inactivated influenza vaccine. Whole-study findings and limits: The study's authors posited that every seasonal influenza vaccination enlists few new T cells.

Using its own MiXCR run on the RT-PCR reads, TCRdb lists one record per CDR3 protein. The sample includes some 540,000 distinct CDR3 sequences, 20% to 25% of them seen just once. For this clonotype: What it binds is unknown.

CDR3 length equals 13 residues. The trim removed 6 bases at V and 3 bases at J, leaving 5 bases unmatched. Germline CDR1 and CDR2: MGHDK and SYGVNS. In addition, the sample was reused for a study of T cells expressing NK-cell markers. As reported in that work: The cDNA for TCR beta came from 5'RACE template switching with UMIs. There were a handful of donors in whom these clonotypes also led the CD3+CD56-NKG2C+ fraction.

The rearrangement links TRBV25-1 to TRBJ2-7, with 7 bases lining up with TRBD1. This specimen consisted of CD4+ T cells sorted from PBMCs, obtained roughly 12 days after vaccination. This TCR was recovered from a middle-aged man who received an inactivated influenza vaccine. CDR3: CASRATGYYEQYF. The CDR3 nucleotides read TGTGCCAGCAGAGCGACAGGGTACTACGAGCAGTACTTC.